The source of this T cell receptor beta chain is a study of early T cells in non-severe SARS-CoV-2 infection. V shed 1 base and J shed 0 bases, with 8 bases lying between them. Germline V CDR1 and CDR2: SGDLS, YYNGEE. The CDR3 covers 15 residues. The protocol attached unique molecular identifiers to individual cDNA molecules. TCRdb reprocessed the 5' RACE reads with MiXCR, giving one entry per CDR3 protein. The data hold tens of thousands of distinct CDR3 sequences, with roughly 15% observed a single time. The chain is built from TRBV9 and TRBJ2-1; D possibly corresponds to TRBD2 (5 bases). The sequencing here drew on whole blood, taken at baseline. This sequence was found in an adult who was a healthcare worker with PCR-confirmed SARS-CoV-2 infection or an uninfected control (not recorded which). This chain's CDR3 is CASSVHGSSYNEQFF. CDR3 in DNA: TGTGCCAGCAGCGTACATGGGAGCTCCTACAATGAGCAGTTCTTC.